The 7 T cell receptor beta chains below come from one sample, sequenced in a study of blood T cell repertoires in COVID-19. Only in-frame clones appear in the TCRdb table, and some are missing; sequencing was by immunoSEQ multiplex PCR. The sample lists some 27,000 clones, about 89% occurring once. Sequencing input: peripheral blood. Every receptor here comes from a human donor in a cohort sampled during active COVID-19.

This clone was detected only a few times. The V gene is TRBV2, the J gene TRBJ1-2, with D tentatively TRBD1 (6 bases). V lost 8 bases, J lost 5 bases, and 12 bases lay in between. The CDR3 runs 12 residues. Germline lookup yields CDR1 SNHLY and CDR2 FYNNEI. In DNA form, the CDR3 reads TGTGCCAGCGGGTCGGACAGATATGGCTACACCTTC. Protein: CASGSDRYGYTF.

Only one count was recorded for this clone. V and J are TRBV2 and TRBJ2-7, with TRBD1 identical over 7 bases. Germline trimming cut 7 bases from V and 3 bases from J; bases unmatched to any gene: 9. The CDR3 is 14 amino acids. CDR1 is SNHLY and CDR2 is FYNNEI in the germline V gene. CDR3 sequence (DNA): TGTGCCAGCAAGGGGGCCCCCAAAAACTACGAGCAGTACTTC. As protein: CASKGAPKNYEQYF.

The table lists this clone with a count of one. The rearrangement joins TRBV5-1 to TRBJ1-1; TRBD1 aligns across 8 bases. V was pared by 2 bases and J by 3 bases, with 9 bases of the junction left unmatched. The CDR3 consists of 16 residues. Germline V CDR1 and CDR2: SGHRS, YFSETQ. The CDR3 spells CASSFRQGMSDTEAFF. The CDR3 bases are TGCGCCAGCAGCTTTAGACAGGGGATGTCTGACACTGAAGCTTTCTTT.

The chain combines TRBV4-1 with TRBJ1-6, with D possibly matching TRBD1 (5 bases). The CDR3 runs 14 residues. Germline assignment: CDR1 MGHRA and CDR2 YSYEKL. V lost 10 bases and J 7 bases, leaving 17 bases between the germline ends. The CDR3 loop is CATSEGRLNSPLHF. The DNA for the CDR3 is TGCGCCACCTCCGAGGGGAGGCTGAATTCACCCCTCCACTTT.

The chain carries TRBV4-1 and TRBJ2-7; 12 bases are shared with TRBD2. Germline V gene lookup returns CDR1 MGHRA and CDR2 YSYEKL. Trimming cost V 3 bases and J 6 bases; bases outside gene matches: 9. This CDR3 is built from 16 residues. The CDR3 region is CASSHPSGGASREQYF. DNA for the CDR3: TGCGCCAGCAGCCATCCTAGCGGGGGGGCCTCCCGCGAGCAGTACTTC.

The chain recombines TRBV3-1 (or the pseudogene TRBV3-2) with TRBJ1-3, with D possibly matching TRBD1 (6 bases). V lost 4 bases to trimming and J lost 0 bases, with 10 bases between them. Germline V gives CDR1 LGHDT, CDR2 YNNKEL (reference sequence). This CDR3 has 15 residues. CDR3 in amino acids: CASSPGQHSGNTIYF. CDR3 sequence (DNA): TGTGCCAGCAGCCCCGGACAGCACTCTGGAAACACCATATATTTT.

V gene TRBV10-3 combines with J gene TRBJ2-5, with D possibly matching TRBD2 (7 bases). Trimming stripped 10 bases from V and 5 bases from J, with 23 bases between. Germline CDR1 ENHRY, CDR2 SYGVKD. The CDR3 has 15 residues. CDR3 nucleotides: TGTGCCAGCGCAAACAACGGGGGGCGGAAGGAGACCCAGTACTTC. Amino acids: CASANNGGRKETQYF.